Shown below are 29 T cell receptor beta chains from a single sample sequenced in a study of cytomegalovirus exposure and HLA in healthy donors. The PCR contained 60 Vbeta and 13 Jbeta primers. Generated by immunoSEQ multiplex PCR, the TCRdb table keeps only in-frame clones and is missing some. The sample carries about 200,000 clones, approximately 80% recorded once. What was sequenced was PBMCs. The receptors come from a man between 40 and 49 years old in good health and CMV-seropositive.

The V call is TRBV23-1, the J call TRBJ2-2, with 7 bases that match TRBD1. TRBV23-1 is given ORF status, its function remaining uncertain. V dropped 6 bases and J dropped 6; count of bases not matched to a gene: 10. The CDR3 totals 15 residues. CDR3 region: CASSRQGIEPGELFF. For the CDR3, the DNA is TGCGCCAGCAGCCGACAGGGTATTGAACCCGGGGAGCTGTTTTTT.

This chain joins TRBV7-9 and TRBJ2-2; 14 nucleotides line up with TRBD2. The V gene end was trimmed by 1 base and the J gene end by 4 bases; junction bases not matched to a gene: 8. CDR1 and CDR2 (germline): SEHNR, FQNEAQ (reference sequence). This CDR3 has 19 amino acids. The CDR3 region has the DNA TGTGCCAGCAGCTTAGTGGGGACTAGCGGGAGTTCGGCCACCGGGGAGCTGTTTTTT. Translation gives CASSLVGTSGSSATGELFF.

The chain joins TRBV5-1 to TRBJ1-2, with D possibly matching TRBD1 (5 bases). Trimming took off 0 bases at V and 4 bases at J, with 10 bases between the two ends. Germline V gene sequence: CDR1 SGHRS, CDR2 YFSETQ. This CDR3 is 14 amino acids long. CDR3 loop: CASSLDSGGYGYTF. In DNA, the CDR3 is TGCGCCAGCAGCTTGGATTCGGGGGGCTATGGCTACACCTTC.

The rearrangement uses TRBV29-1 and TRBJ2-2; tentatively, D is TRBD1 (6 bases). V was shortened by 6 bases and J by 4 bases, with 15 bases between the two germline ends. CDR3 length: 14 amino acids. From germline, CDR1 is SQVTM and CDR2 ANQGSEA. CDR3 nucleotide sequence: TGCAGCGTAGCAACCGGGACAACCACCGGGGAGCTGTTTTTT. Its protein is CSVATGTTTGELFF.

The CDR3 here is CASSPPGEKLFF. As DNA, the CDR3 is TGTGCCAGCAGTCCCCCCGGTGAAAAACTGTTTTTT. The rearrangement links TRBV6-6 to TRBJ1-4; D call uncertain. The CDR3 loop spans 12 amino acids. Germline V gene lookup returns CDR1 MNHNY and CDR2 SVGAGI (reference sequence). Trimming pared 5 bases from V and 7 bases from J, leaving 8 bases between.

This clone was counted a single time. The rearrangement uses TRBV4-1 and TRBJ1-4; D is possibly TRBD1 (5 bases). The V end lost 0 bases, the J end lost 11 bases, and 19 bases lay between the germline ends. Germline CDR1 and CDR2: MGHRA and YSYEKL. This CDR3 contains 16 residues. In DNA, the CDR3 is TGCGCCAGCAGCCAAGATCGTGCAGGGTTAAGAGCTAAACTGTTTTTT. Its protein product is CASSQDRAGLRAKLFF.

The chain links TRBV7-3 to TRBJ2-5; D perhaps matches TRBD1 (7 bases). The CDR3 sequence is 15 residues long. Germline CDR1 and CDR2: SGHTA and FQGTGA. V was cut by 5 bases and J by 2 bases, with 15 bases left in between. The CDR3 sequence is CASSLLAGGQETQYF. The CDR3, as DNA: TGTGCCAGCAGCCTTTTGGCAGGGGGGCAAGAGACCCAGTACTTC. The entire variable domain, with the rest obtained from reference TRBV7-3 and TRBJ2-5, is as follows: GAGVSQTPSNKVTEKGKYVELRCDPISGHTALYWYRQSLGQGPEFLIYFQGTGAADDSGLPNDRFFAVRPEGSVSTLKIQRTERGDSAVYLCASSLLAGGQETQYFGPGTRLLVL.

The chain carries TRBV7-9 and TRBJ2-5; 7 bases line up with TRBD2. The CDR3 loop spans 15 amino acids. Trimming at V came to 5 bases and at J to 4 bases, leaving 10 bases not matched to a gene. In germline, CDR1 is SEHNR, CDR2 FQNEAQ (reference sequence). As DNA, the CDR3 is TGTGCCAGCAGCCCCAGCCCGTGGGGGGGAGAGACCCAGTACTTC. Protein sequence: CASSPSPWGGETQYF. The variable domain in full, with the rest retrieved from reference TRBV7-9 and TRBJ2-5, is DTGVSQNPRHKITKRGQNVTFRCDPISEHNRLYWYRQTLGQGPEFLTYFQNEAQLEKSRLLSDRFSAERPKGSFSTLEIQRTEQGDSAMYLCASSPSPWGGETQYFGPGTRLLVL.

V is TRBV7-9 and J is TRBJ2-1, with D tentatively TRBD1 (6 bases). Germline CDR1 is SEHNR and CDR2 is FQNEAQ (reference sequence). The CDR3 is made up of 15 amino acids. V dropped 1 base and J dropped 7 bases, with 14 bases sitting between them. Written as DNA, the CDR3 is TGTGCCAGCAGCTTAGTTTGGGGCAGGGGTAATGAGCAGTTCTTC. Encoded protein: CASSLVWGRGNEQFF. Full variable domain (missing parts from reference TRBV7-9 and TRBJ2-1): DTGVSQNPRHKITKRGQNVTFRCDPISEHNRLYWYRQTLGQGPEFLTYFQNEAQLEKSRLLSDRFSAERPKGSFSTLEIQRTEQGDSAMYLCASSLVWGRGNEQFFGPGTRLTVL.

This chain connects TRBV5-4 to TRBJ2-7; 15 nucleotides align to TRBD2. The V gene end was trimmed by 4 bases and the J gene end by 1 base; junction bases not matched to a gene: 3. Germline V gene sequence: CDR1 SGHNT, CDR2 YYREEE (reference sequence). This CDR3 has 16 residues. This CDR3 reads CASSPGLAGGSYEQYF. CDR3 coding DNA: TGTGCCAGCAGCCCGGGACTAGCGGGGGGATCCTACGAGCAGTACTTC.

The chain has TRBV9 and TRBJ2-1; the match to TRBD2 covers 7 bases. From germline, CDR1 is SGDLS and CDR2 YYNGEE. The V gene end was trimmed by 0 bases and the J gene end by 4 bases; junction bases not matched to a gene: 10. The CDR3 length is 17 residues. CDR3 coding DNA: TGTGCCAGCAGCGTAGCGGCAGGTTTCGGGGGGTACAATGAGCAGTTCTTC. As protein: CASSVAAGFGGYNEQFF.

The CDR3 here is CASRPGVRLHYGYTF. The DNA for the CDR3 is TGTGCCAGTCGTCCAGGGGTCCGACTGCACTATGGCTACACCTTC. This sequence joins TRBV19 and TRBJ1-2; the D gene is possibly TRBD1 (6 bases). The CDR3 totals 15 residues. V lost 8 bases, J lost 3 bases, and 19 bases lay in between. The V gene's germline CDR1 is LNHDA and CDR2 SQIVND (reference sequence).

The chain employs TRBV30 and TRBJ2-3; the D gene is possibly TRBD2 (7 bases). This CDR3 contains 14 residues. V shed 2 bases and J shed 1 base, with 10 bases lying between them. Germline lookup yields CDR1 GTSNPN and CDR2 SVGIG (reference sequence). CDR3 bases: TGTGCCTGGAGTCAAGGGGGGGGCACAGATACGCAGTATTTT. Encoded protein: CAWSQGGGTDTQYF.

The chain carries TRBV5-1 and TRBJ2-3; D call uncertain. Trimming pared 7 bases from V and 0 bases from J, leaving 9 bases between. The germline V gene encodes CDR1 SGHRS and CDR2 YFSETQ. The CDR3 covers 13 residues. CDR3 residues: CASSPGSTDTQYF. The CDR3 DNA reads TGCGCCAGCTCCCCAGGAAGCACAGATACGCAGTATTTT.

The gene calls are TRBV6-1 and TRBJ2-7, with 15 positions matching TRBD2. The germline CDR1 and CDR2 sequences are MNHNS and SASEGT. The CDR3 is 15 amino acids. Germline trimming cut 6 bases from V and 4 bases from J; bases unmatched to any gene: 4. The CDR3 DNA reads as TGTGCCAGCAGGACTGGGACTAGCGGGAGGTACGAGCAGTACTTC. It encodes CASRTGTSGRYEQYF.

J is TRBJ1-2 and V is TRBV4-2; D not certain. V lost 1 base, J lost 2 bases, and 8 bases lay in between. Germline V CDR1 and CDR2: LGHNA, YNFKEQ. The CDR3 covers 14 residues. The CDR3 region is CASSQVAQNYGYTF. CDR3 coding DNA: TGTGCCAGCAGCCAAGTGGCACAGAACTATGGCTACACCTTC.

V is TRBV5-6 and J is TRBJ2-7; 9 bases are shared with TRBD1. The CDR3 spans 18 residues. CDR1 is SGHDT, CDR2 YYEEEE, per germline. J gave up 3 bases and V 0 bases, and 13 bases lay outside the gene matches. The CDR3 loop is CASSLELDRGAGSYEQYF. The CDR3 region has the DNA TGTGCCAGCAGCTTGGAGTTGGACAGGGGCGCTGGAAGCTACGAGCAGTACTTC.

This clone showed up just a few times. The genes are TRBV2 and TRBJ2-7; 11 nucleotides align to TRBD2. The V gene end was trimmed by 5 bases and the J gene end by 3 bases; junction bases not matched to a gene: 3. Looked up from germline, CDR1 is SNHLY and CDR2 is FYNNEI. The CDR3 sequence is 14 residues long. The chain's CDR3 is CASSPGLADYEQYF. CDR3 in DNA: TGTGCCAGCAGTCCGGGACTAGCGGACTACGAGCAGTACTTC.

The chain joins TRBV27 to TRBJ2-7; 11 bases match TRBD2. The CDR3 length is 15 residues. Unmatched junction bases numbered 7, after V lost 4 bases and J lost 5 bases. Germline CDR1 is MNHEY and CDR2 is SMNVEV (reference sequence). The CDR3 is CASSYSGRALNEQYF. CDR3 DNA sequence: TGTGCCAGCAGTTATAGCGGGAGGGCCTTGAACGAGCAGTACTTC.

The chain links TRBV15 to TRBJ2-7; tentatively, D is TRBD1 (6 bases). Between the trimmed V and J ends, which lost 0 bases and 9 bases, there was a span of 9 bases. CDR3 length: 12 amino acids. The V gene's germline CDR1 is LNHNV and CDR2 YYDKDF (reference sequence). The CDR3 loop reads CATSRDRTVQYF. As DNA, the CDR3 is TGTGCCACCAGCAGAGATAGGACAGTGCAGTACTTC.

The J gene is TRBJ1-5, the V gene TRBV2; TRBD1 aligns across 7 bases. The V gene's germline CDR1 is SNHLY and CDR2 FYNNEI. V gave up 6 bases and J gave up 2 bases; unmatched junction bases: 4. This CDR3 comprises 14 residues. CDR3 in DNA: TGTGCCAGCAGCGACAGGGTTGGCAATCAGCCCCAGCATTTT. This encodes CASSDRVGNQPQHF.

In this sample, this clone turned up once. The rearrangement joins TRBV28 to TRBJ2-7; 8 positions match TRBD1. V was pared by 6 bases and J by 2 bases, with 9 bases of the junction left unmatched. This CDR3 is built from 15 residues. Germline V gene sequence: CDR1 MDHEN, CDR2 SYDVKM. DNA for the CDR3: TGTGCCAGCAGCATAGCCGGGACAGGCACCTACGAGCAGTACTTC. This gives the protein CASSIAGTGTYEQYF.

The rearrangement uses TRBV9 and TRBJ2-7; maybe TRBD1 (5 bases). V was clipped by 0 bases and J by 5 bases, with 15 bases between them. Germline loops: CDR1 SGDLS, CDR2 YYNGEE. This CDR3 is 15 amino acids long. CDR3 sequence reads: CASSVAPGIFDEQYF. The CDR3 region has the DNA TGTGCCAGCAGCGTAGCTCCAGGGATTTTTGACGAGCAGTACTTC.

This chain links TRBV6-5 with TRBJ2-7; 7 positions match TRBD2. Germline lookup yields CDR1 MNHEY and CDR2 SVGAGI. The CDR3 runs 15 residues. V trimming: 5 bases; J trimming: 6 bases; junction bases outside the gene matches: 13. CDR3 region: CASSTRRGRICEQYF. CDR3 in DNA: TGTGCCAGCAGTACCAGGCGGGGGAGGATTTGCGAGCAGTACTTC.

This chain joins TRBV19 and TRBJ1-2; no clear D gene. Trimming left V 5 bases short and J 3 bases short, with 10 bases between. The CDR3 sequence is 13 residues long. Per the germline V gene, CDR1 is LNHDA and CDR2 is SQIVND (reference sequence). The CDR3, as DNA: TGTGCCAGTAGTCCCGACAAAGACTATGGCTACACCTTC. This gives the protein CASSPDKDYGYTF.

Turning to this clone: The germline gene is not matched at one end of the junction; a read error may be the cause. V usage is TRBV5-4 and J usage is TRBJ2-7, with 7 bases identical to TRBD1. CDR1 is SGHNT, CDR2 YYREEE, per germline (reference sequence). This CDR3 region has 13 residues. DNA of the CDR3: TGTGCCAGCAGCCAAACCCCTGGTGGGACAGCCAACTTC. Translated, it gives CASSQTPGGTANF.

The chain couples TRBV4-2 to TRBJ1-2; 8 bases line up with TRBD1. The V segment lost 4 bases and the J segment 2 bases; nucleotides outside the gene matches: 3. The CDR3 contains 14 residues. Germline CDR1 reads LGHNA; CDR2 reads YNFKEQ. CDR3 in amino acids: CASSPQGANYGYTF. The CDR3 DNA reads TGTGCCAGCAGCCCCCAGGGGGCCAACTATGGCTACACCTTC.

The rearrangement links TRBV28 to TRBJ2-6; a weak D match, TRBD1 (5 bases). Trimming took off 5 bases at V and 0 bases at J, with 5 bases between the two ends. The CDR3 covers 14 residues. CDR1 and CDR2 (germline): MDHEN, SYDVKM. CDR3 region: CASSQGSGANVLTF. The DNA of the CDR3 is TGTGCCAGCAGTCAGGGCTCTGGGGCCAACGTCCTGACTTTC.

The V call is TRBV9, the J call TRBJ2-3; D is undetermined. The germline V gene has CDR1 SGDLS and CDR2 YYNGEE. The CDR3 consists of 13 residues. The V end was cut by 0 bases, the J end by 3 bases, with 5 bases between. The CDR3 coding sequence is TGTGCCAGCAGCGTAGCCCCTACAGATACGCAGTATTTT. It yields the protein CASSVAPTDTQYF. Together with reference TRBV9 and TRBJ2-3, the CDR3 gives the full variable domain: DSGVTQTPKHLITATGQRVTLRCSPRSGDLSVYWYQQSLDQGLQFLIQYYNGEERAKGNILERFSAQQFPDLHSELNLSSLELGDSALYFCASSVAPTDTQYFGPGTRLTVL.